Following are 10 T cell receptor beta chains from one sample sequenced in a study of cytotoxic CD8 clonotypes in ibrutinib-treated CLL. Assay used: immunoSEQ multiplex PCR; TCRdb lists only in-frame clones, some missing. This sample has about 140,000 clones; about 76% occur once, and the top ten carry around 4.9%. The input for sequencing was PBMCs, taken after 24 months of ibrutinib treatment. These receptors all come from a human donor with chronic lymphocytic leukemia.

By sample fraction, this clone is medium-sized. The chain joins TRBV11-2 to TRBJ2-7, with 12 bases matching TRBD2. The V and J ends lost 6 bases and 5 bases, in that order; junction bases with no gene match: 5. CDR3 size: 14 residues. Germline CDR1 SGHAT, CDR2 FQNNGV. Here the CDR3 DNA reads TGTGCCAGCAGGAGGACTAGCGGGGTTCACGAGCAGTACTTC. Its protein is CASRRTSGVHEQYF. The whole variable domain, filled in from reference TRBV11-2 and TRBJ2-7, reads EAGVAQSPRYKIIEKRQSVAFWCNPISGHATLYWYQQILGQGPKLLIQFQNNGVVDDSQLPKDRFSAERLKGVDSTLKIQPAKLEDSAVYLCASRRTSGVHEQYFGPGTRLTVT.

The chain employs TRBV29-1 and TRBJ2-5, with 7 bases matching TRBD2. V lost 5 bases, J lost 5 bases, and 20 bases stayed unmatched. CDR1 is SQVTM, CDR2 ANQGSEA, per germline. This CDR3 region has 17 residues. The CDR3: CSVPSGGLLRALETQYF. The CDR3, as DNA: TGCAGCGTTCCCTCGGGAGGCCTCCTACGTGCCCTTGAGACCCAGTACTTC. Full variable domain (rest looked up from reference TRBV29-1 and TRBJ2-5): SAVISQKPSRDICQRGTSLTIQCQVDSQVTMMFWYRQQPGQSLTLIATANQGSEATYESGFVIDKFPISRPNLTFSTLTVSNMSPEDSSIYLCSVPSGGLLRALETQYFGPGTRLLVL.

The chain is built from TRBV7-2 and TRBJ2-3; either TRBD1 or TRBD2 may fit D (5 bases each). This CDR3 is 14 amino acids long. Germline V gives CDR1 SGHTA, CDR2 FQGNSA. The V and J ends lost 5 bases and 8 bases respectively, with 17 bases between them. CDR3 in DNA: TGTGCCAGCAGCCCCGGGGACGCCGCGGTTACGCAGTATTTT. Protein: CASSPGDAAVTQYF.

J is TRBJ1-5 and V is TRBV6-5, with no clear D. The CDR3 loop spans 13 amino acids. Germline CDR1 MNHEY, CDR2 SVGAGI. V was trimmed by 6 bases and J by 0 bases, leaving 6 bases between them. The CDR3 coding sequence is TGTGCCAGCAGGTACAGTAGCAATCAGCCCCAGCATTTT. Protein sequence: CASRYSSNQPQHF.

CDR3 nucleotide sequence: TGTGCCAGCTCACCACCCACAGGTCAGCCCCAGCATTTT. Translation: CASSPPTGQPQHF. The chain couples TRBV18 to TRBJ1-5, with D possibly matching TRBD1 (5 bases). CDR1 and CDR2 (germline): KGHSH, LQKENI. The germline V and J ends were trimmed by 0 bases and 6 bases, with 6 bases remaining between them. The CDR3 has 13 amino acids.

The chain links TRBV19 to TRBJ2-6; D ambiguous. The V gene's germline CDR1 is LNHDA and CDR2 SQIVND (reference sequence). V lost 2 bases to trimming and J lost 2 bases, with 4 bases between them. The CDR3 consists of 14 residues. DNA of the CDR3: TGTGCCAGTAGTATACTAGCTGGGGCCAACGTCCTGACTTTC. Translation gives CASSILAGANVLTF.

This clone was detected a few times. At the DNA level, this CDR3 is encoded by other sequences in the same sample as well. The rearrangement uses TRBV5-6 and TRBJ2-7; D tentatively fits TRBD1 or TRBD2 (5 bases each). Trimming took 3 bases from V and 2 from J, leaving 6 bases between them. The CDR3 has 12 amino acids. Germline CDR1 and CDR2: SGHDT and YYEEEE. The CDR3 DNA is TGTGCCAGCAGCTCGGGACCCTACGAGCAGTACTTC. Amino acid sequence: CASSSGPYEQYF.

This clone is deemed medium-sized. CDR3 loop: CASSPAGGYTF. In DNA, the CDR3 is TGTGCCAGCAGTCCCGCCGGTGGCTACACCTTC. V usage is TRBV6-6 and J usage is TRBJ1-2; D is unresolved. CDR1 is MNHNY, CDR2 SVGAGI, per germline (reference sequence). The V gene lost 5 bases and the J gene lost 7 bases, with 8 bases spanning the gap. This CDR3 region has 11 residues.

The gene calls are TRBV5-1 and TRBJ2-7; D uncertain. The CDR3 has 14 residues. Between the trimmed V and J ends, which lost 0 bases and 3 bases, there was a span of 10 bases. CDR1 and CDR2 (germline): SGHRS, YFSETQ. The CDR3 DNA reads TGCGCCAGCAGCTTGGCGGACGCTGGCTACGAGCAGTACTTC. This sequence encodes CASSLADAGYEQYF.

In its sample, this clone was seen many times. This rearrangement joins TRBV28 to TRBJ2-7, with TRBD2 as a possible D gene (6 bases). Germline assignment: CDR1 MDHEN and CDR2 SYDVKM. CDR3 size: 14 residues. V was cut by 6 bases and J by 3 bases, with 15 bases left in between. The CDR3 region is CASRPTGLSYEQYF. The CDR3 DNA reads as TGTGCCAGCAGACCGACGGGACTGAGCTACGAGCAGTACTTC.